This T cell receptor (beta chain) was sequenced in a study of early T cells in non-severe SARS-CoV-2 infection. The CDR3 runs 17 residues. Trimming left V 9 bases short and J 0 bases short, with 21 bases between. This clonotype is classed as medium-sized. Researchers tagged individual cDNA molecules with unique molecular identifiers. TCRdb itself ran the 5' RACE reads through MiXCR, one entry per CDR3 protein. Among tens of thousands of distinct CDR3 sequences, 4% to 5% were seen once, and the ten largest hold roughly 4%. Sequenced sample: whole blood. This clonotype was sampled from an adult who was a healthcare worker with PCR-confirmed SARS-CoV-2 infection or an uninfected control (not recorded which). V and J are TRBV12-3 or TRBV12-4 and TRBJ2-1; D possibly corresponds to TRBD1 (6 bases). CDR3: CASSRSGQLNSYNEQFF. DNA for the CDR3: TGTGCCAGTTCAAGGTCGGGACAACTTAACTCCTACAATGAGCAGTTCTTC.